The TCR beta chain described here comes from a study of blood T cell repertoires in COVID-19. Study-level information: Material from acute and convalescent COVID-19 was sourced from the United States, Italy and Spain. Sample material is recorded as cDNA or gDNA derived from T cells, B-cell-depleted T cells, or PBMCs.

In the source study's methods: Estimates of nucleated cell counts were drawn from the amplification of reference gene primers. The method was immunoSEQ multiplex PCR; TCRdb's version includes in-frame clones alone and lacks a portion of them. That table supplies the V and J calls and clone size; D and trimming were determined from the DNA. The sample consists of about 670,000 clones, 70% to 90% of them appearing once. CDR3 length: 18 amino acids. Unmatched junction bases numbered 4, after V lost 3 bases and J lost 1 base. Germline V CDR1 and CDR2: KGHDR, SFDVKD. The chain uses TRBV24-1 and TRBJ2-6; 11 bases map to TRBD2. The sequenced sample consisted of peripheral blood. This TCR was recovered from a woman between 18 and 29 years old with acute or convalescent COVID-19. The CDR3 nucleotides are TGTGCCACCAGTGATCAACTAGCGGGGGTTTCTGGGGCCAACGTCCTGACTTTC. Translation: CATSDQLAGVSGANVLTF.